These 12 T cell receptor beta chains came from one sample sequenced in a study of blood T cells in healthy people across ages. A J-beta primer mix and a sample-barcoded 5' primer were used in a second PCR of roughly 6 to 12 cycles. A single record per CDR3 protein comes from TCRdb applying MiXCR to the 5' RACE reads. The profile shows 650,000 to 1,000,000 distinct CDR3 sequences, under 40% of them singletons. The sequenced sample was blood. Receptor source: a man in his late teens or twenties in good health.

The chain employs TRBV20-1 and TRBJ1-1; D is unclear. V was trimmed by 2 bases and J by 3 bases, leaving 16 bases between them. CDR1 is DFQATT and CDR2 is SNEGSKA in the germline V gene (reference sequence). This CDR3 is built from 15 residues. In DNA form, the CDR3 reads TGCAGTGCTAGATCGGGAGAGGGTACCTACACTGAAGCTTTCTTT. Translation: CSARSGEGTYTEAFF.

This chain joins TRBV25-1 and TRBJ2-5, with D tentatively TRBD2 (7 bases). The J call may be faulty, since TRBJ2-7 better matches the DNA end. The CDR3 covers 16 residues. CDR1 and CDR2 (germline): MGHDK, SYGVNS. CDR3 residues: CASSEYRGGGLDEQYF. The CDR3 nucleotides read TGTGCCAGCAGTGAATATCGGGGAGGGGGTCTGGACGAGCAGTACTTC.

This clonotype was seen more than once but under ten times. The V and J genes are TRBV20-1 and TRBJ2-3; D is unresolved. Per the germline V gene, CDR1 is DFQATT and CDR2 is SNEGSKA (reference sequence). The CDR3 is 10 residues long. The chain's CDR3 is CSCLGDTQYF. In DNA, the CDR3 is TGCAGCTGCCTGGGGGATACGCAGTATTTT.

This clonotype was recorded many times. The chain joins TRBV29-1 to TRBJ2-7; D remains ambiguous. This CDR3 has 13 amino acids. Per the germline V gene, CDR1 is SQVTM and CDR2 is ANQGSEA. Trimming cost V 4 bases and J 4 bases, with 14 bases left between them. The CDR3 sequence is CSVVGPHNYEQYF. The CDR3, as DNA: TGCAGCGTTGTTGGCCCACACAATTACGAGCAGTACTTC.

This clonotype was detected ten times or more. Possible read error: a much larger clone is one base away. The CDR3 region is CASSTGGYSNQPQHF. As DNA, the CDR3 is TGTGCCAGCAGCACCGGAGGTTATAGCAATCAGCCCCAGCATTTT. The V and J genes are TRBV12-3 or TRBV12-4 and TRBJ1-5; D gene unclear. This CDR3 spans 15 amino acids. The germline V and J ends were trimmed by 6 bases and 0 bases, with 12 bases remaining between them.

The chain uses TRBV6-2 or TRBV6-3 and TRBJ1-6, with D possibly being TRBD1 (5 bases). CDR1 MNHEY and CDR2 SVGEGT come from the germline V gene. This CDR3 region has 15 residues. Trimming cost V 5 bases and J 8 bases, with 16 bases left between them. The CDR3 coding sequence is TGTGCCAGCAGTACCGGGACCCCCGGCCATTCACCCCTCCACTTT. It yields the protein CASSTGTPGHSPLHF.

This clonotype was recorded a few times. The CDR3 reads CSVSSGTNTEAFF. The CDR3 nucleotides read TGCAGCGTTTCCTCCGGGACCAACACTGAAGCTTTCTTT. J is TRBJ1-1 and V is TRBV29-1; D perhaps matches TRBD1 (5 bases). There are 13 residues in the CDR3. The V end was cut by 5 bases, the J end by 2 bases, with 12 bases between. Germline V gene sequence: CDR1 SQVTM, CDR2 ANQGSEA.

V usage is TRBV24-1 and J usage is TRBJ2-3; maybe TRBD1 (6 bases). V lost 0 bases to trimming and J lost 2 bases, with 11 bases between them. Germline V lookup: CDR1 KGHDR, CDR2 SFDVKD. The CDR3 has 16 residues. This chain's CDR3 is CATSDLGTGTTDTQYF. The CDR3 DNA sequence: TGTGCCACCAGTGATTTGGGCACAGGGACCACAGATACGCAGTATTTT.

The chain uses TRBV7-9 and TRBJ2-2; the match to TRBD1 covers 7 bases. CDR3 length: 16 residues. Germline V gene sequence: CDR1 SEHNR, CDR2 FQNEAQ (reference sequence). V shed 5 bases and J 2 bases; nucleotides not matched to a gene: 8. Here the CDR3 reads CASSPSGTVNTGELFF. In DNA form, the CDR3 reads TGTGCCAGCAGCCCATCCGGGACAGTCAACACCGGGGAGCTGTTTTTT.

The chain uses TRBV3-1 and TRBJ2-7; D is perhaps TRBD1 or TRBD2 (5 bases each). The CDR3 length is 16 residues. The germline V and J ends were trimmed by 2 bases and 0 bases, with 14 bases remaining between them. The germline V gene encodes CDR1 LGHDT and CDR2 YNNKEL (reference sequence). In nucleotides, the CDR3 is TGTGCCAGCAGCCAAACCGGGACCCTGAGCTCCTACGAGCAGTACTTC. This gives the protein CASSQTGTLSSYEQYF.

This clonotype was detected a few times. The junction departs from the called germline gene at one end, perhaps through a read error. V gene TRBV12-3 or TRBV12-4 combines with J gene TRBJ2-1; D gene uncertain. The CDR3 totals 15 residues. CDR3 region: CASRLTPSSCNEQFF. CDR3 bases: TGTGCCAGCAGACTTACTCCGAGCTCCTGCAATGAGCAGTTCTTC.

This clonotype showed up just a few times. The chain is built from TRBV20-1 and TRBJ1-1, with TRBD1 matching over 10 bases. The CDR3 covers 13 residues. J was trimmed by 4 bases and V by 7 bases; bases with no gene match: 6. The germline gives CDR1 DFQATT, CDR2 SNEGSKA (reference sequence). For the CDR3, the DNA is TGCAGTGTTTGGACAGGGGGAAGCACTGAAGCTTTCTTT. It codes for CSVWTGGSTEAFF.